Described below is a single TCR beta chain sequence and its context. The data originate from a study of type 1 and type 2 diabetes patients. The ends were cut back, 0 bases at V and 4 bases at J, with 8 bases in the middle. CDR1 is MNHEY, CDR2 SMNVEV, per germline (reference sequence). This CDR3 contains 14 residues. The PCR template was genomic DNA. Amplification of the beta chain CDR3 used 30 forward and 13 reverse multiplex primers. MiXCR was run by TCRdb on the multiplex PCR reads, yielding one entry per CDR3 protein. The data show around 300,000 distinct CDR3 sequences, around 47% seen once. The sample consisted of peripheral blood mononuclear cells (PBMCs). This rearrangement joins TRBV27 to TRBJ2-3; tentative D call: TRBD2 (5 bases). The sequence came from a man between 18 and 35 years old with type 2 diabetes. This chain's CDR3 is CASSLSLAPDTQYF. The CDR3 DNA sequence: TGTGCCAGCAGTTTATCCCTAGCCCCAGATACGCAGTATTTT.